This T cell receptor beta chain is from a study of OX40 agonist ivuxolimab in advanced cancers. Turning to the study itself: The group had a mean age of 60 years, ranged from about 23 to 79, and was 80% to 85% male.

Overall study results and limits: There were, on average, more expanded clones in CD8+ T cells than in CD4+.

Assay used: immunoSEQ multiplex PCR; TCRdb lists only in-frame clones, some missing. The profile shows 60,000 or so clones, 85% to 95% of them singletons. Looked up from germline, CDR1 is LNHDA and CDR2 is SQIVND (reference sequence). V shed 3 bases and J 0 bases; nucleotides not matched to a gene: 5. The CDR3 is 15 residues long. Exclusion applied to patients with autoimmune disease history or systemic immunosuppression. With respect to this clone: Its specificity is not known.

This chain joins TRBV19 and TRBJ2-7, with 7 bases identical to TRBD2. Sequenced here: CD4+ or CD8+ T cells sorted from blood, sampled in a trial of the OX40 agonist ivuxolimab. The receptor was isolated from an adult with an advanced solid tumor such as melanoma, head and neck, liver or kidney cancer. The CDR3 nucleotides are TGTGCCAGTAGTATCGCTCCGGGGGGCTCCTACGAGCAGTACTTC. The encoded protein is CASSIAPGGSYEQYF. Full variable domain (rest looked up from reference TRBV19 and TRBJ2-7): DGGITQSPKYLFRKEGQNVTLSCEQNLNHDAMYWYRQDPGQGLRLIYYSQIVNDFQKGDIAEGYSVSREKKESFPLTVTSAQKNPTAFYLCASSIAPGGSYEQYFGPGTRLTVT.